This TCR beta chain was captured by sequencing in a study of T cell changes during pregnancy in multiple sclerosis. Data came from immunoSEQ multiplex PCR; TCRdb stores just in-frame clones and leaves some out. The sample records some 97,000 clones, about 92% being singletons. This sample comprised peripheral blood, obtained in the second trimester of pregnancy. The sequence came from a female donor with multiple sclerosis, enrolled in a pregnancy study.

CDR3: CASSLGRHPYEQYF. In DNA, the CDR3 is TGTGCCAGCAGCTTGGGGCGCCACCCCTACGAGCAGTACTTC. The chain has TRBV13 and TRBJ2-7; D perhaps matches TRBD1 (5 bases). The length of the CDR3 is 14 residues. CDR1 is PRHDT, CDR2 FYEKMQ, per germline (reference sequence). V lost 3 bases and J 2 bases, leaving 11 bases between the germline ends.